Following are 2 T cell receptor beta chains from one sample sequenced in a study of blood T cell repertoires in COVID-19. Assay used: immunoSEQ multiplex PCR; TCRdb lists only in-frame clones, some missing. The table lists about 100,000 clones, roughly nine tenths of them singletons. The specimen was peripheral blood. These receptors were collected from a man aged 45-65 years with active COVID-19.

This chain uses TRBV2 with TRBJ1-3, with D tentatively TRBD1 (5 bases). Germline V gene sequence: CDR1 SNHLY, CDR2 FYNNEI. This CDR3 has 15 residues. The V end was cut by 4 bases, the J end by 1 base, with 11 bases between. The CDR3 loop is CASSGQGRSGNTIYF. For the CDR3, the DNA is TGTGCCAGCAGTGGGCAGGGTAGATCTGGAAACACCATATATTTT.

The chain has TRBV5-5 and TRBJ2-3; TRBD2 is a possible D gene (6 bases). Deletions cut 4 bases from V and 5 bases from J, with 14 bases between. Germline V gene lookup returns CDR1 SGHKS and CDR2 YYEKEE (reference sequence). There are 14 residues in the CDR3. The CDR3 reads CASSRLPGVDTQYF. The CDR3 nucleotides read TGTGCCAGCAGCCGCCTGCCGGGGGTAGATACGCAGTATTTT.